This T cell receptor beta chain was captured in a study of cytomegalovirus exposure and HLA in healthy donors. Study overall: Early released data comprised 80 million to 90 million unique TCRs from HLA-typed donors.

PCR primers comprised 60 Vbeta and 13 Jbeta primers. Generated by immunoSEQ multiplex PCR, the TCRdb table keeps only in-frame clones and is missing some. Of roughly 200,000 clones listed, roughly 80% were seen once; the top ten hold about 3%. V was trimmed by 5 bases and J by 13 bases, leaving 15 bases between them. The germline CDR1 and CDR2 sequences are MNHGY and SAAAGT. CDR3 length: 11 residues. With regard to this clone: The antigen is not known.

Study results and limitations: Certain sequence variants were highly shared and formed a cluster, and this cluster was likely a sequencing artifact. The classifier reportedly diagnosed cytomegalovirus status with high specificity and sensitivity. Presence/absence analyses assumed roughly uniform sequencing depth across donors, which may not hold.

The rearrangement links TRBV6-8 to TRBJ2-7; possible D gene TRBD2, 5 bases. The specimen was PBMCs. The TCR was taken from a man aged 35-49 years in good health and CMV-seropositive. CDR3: CASSEFRDLYF. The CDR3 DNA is TGTGCCAGCAGTGAATTCCGGGATCTATACTTC.